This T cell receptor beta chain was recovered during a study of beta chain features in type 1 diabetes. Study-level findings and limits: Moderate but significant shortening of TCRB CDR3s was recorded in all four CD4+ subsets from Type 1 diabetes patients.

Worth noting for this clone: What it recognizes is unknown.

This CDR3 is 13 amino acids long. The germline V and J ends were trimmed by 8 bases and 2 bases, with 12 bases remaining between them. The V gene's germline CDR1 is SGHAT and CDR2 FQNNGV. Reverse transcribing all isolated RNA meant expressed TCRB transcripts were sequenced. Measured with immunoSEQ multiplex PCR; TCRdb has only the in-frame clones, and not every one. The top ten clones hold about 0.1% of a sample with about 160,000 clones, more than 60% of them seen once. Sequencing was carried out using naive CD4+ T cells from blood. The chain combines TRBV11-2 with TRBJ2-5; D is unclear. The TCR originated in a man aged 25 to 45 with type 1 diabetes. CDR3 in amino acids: CASEPASQETQYF. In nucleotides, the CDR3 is TGTGCCAGCGAACCGGCCTCTCAAGAGACCCAGTACTTC.